This T cell receptor (beta chain) originates from a study of identical twins. General observations from the study: Fewer insertions were carried by abundant cord blood beta clonotypes, but none was seen in memory repertoires. Low generation-probability sequences were in excess among twin-shared out-of-frame alpha sequences.

Per germline, CDR1 SEHNR and CDR2 FQNEAQ (reference sequence). The CDR3 contains 15 residues. The ends were cut back, 0 bases at V and 10 bases at J, with 18 bases in the middle. One entry per CDR3 protein, called by TCRdb with MiXCR from the 5' RACE reads. The sample lists hundreds of thousands of distinct CDR3 sequences; 7.5% to 9.5% were seen once. A word on this clonotype: The antigen is unknown.

In addition, the sample was reused for a study of yellow fever vaccine responses in identical twins.

The genes are TRBV7-9 and TRBJ2-5, with D unclear. The specimen sequenced was CD8+ T cells sorted from blood. The TCR was taken from a woman younger than 30 in good health. This CDR3 is CASSLALRPESFQYF. CDR3 sequence (DNA): TGTGCCAGCAGCTTAGCACTCCGACCCGAGAGCTTCCAGTACTTC. The full variable domain, its missing parts supplied by reference TRBV7-9 and TRBJ2-5, is DTGVSQNPRHKITKRGQNVTFRCDPISEHNRLYWYRQTLGQGPEFLTYFQNEAQLEKSRLLSDRFSAERPKGSFSTLEIQRTEQGDSAMYLCASSLALRPESFQYFGPGTRLLVL.